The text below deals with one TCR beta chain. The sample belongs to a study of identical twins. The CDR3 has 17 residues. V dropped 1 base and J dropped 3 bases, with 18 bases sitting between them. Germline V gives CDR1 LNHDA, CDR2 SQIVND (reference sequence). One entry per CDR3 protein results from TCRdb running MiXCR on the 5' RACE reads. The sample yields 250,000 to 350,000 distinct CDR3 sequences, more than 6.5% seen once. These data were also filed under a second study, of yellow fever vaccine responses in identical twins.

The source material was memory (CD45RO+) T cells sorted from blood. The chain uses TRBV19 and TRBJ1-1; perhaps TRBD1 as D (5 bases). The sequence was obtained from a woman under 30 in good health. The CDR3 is CASSIGRRQAGDTEAFF. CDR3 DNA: TGTGCCAGTAGTATAGGCCGCAGGCAAGCGGGGGACACTGAAGCTTTCTTT.